Detailed here is one TCR beta chain. As handled by the study authors: Amplified reference gene primers provided the basis for estimating nucleated cell counts. Data came from immunoSEQ multiplex PCR; TCRdb stores just in-frame clones and leaves some out. V, J and clone size are those of that table, while D and trimming were read from the DNA. In the table there are around 300,000 clones, roughly nine tenths of which are singletons. The entry originates in a study of blood T cell repertoires in COVID-19. Germline loops: CDR1 ENHRY, CDR2 SYGVKD. V was clipped by 7 bases and J by 4 bases, with 11 bases between them. The CDR3 covers 13 residues. The study recruited people aged about 18 to 89 years across approximately 25 US areas. Either two negative PCRs, clearance, or symptom resolution qualified Cohort 3 donors as recovered.

The rearrangement uses TRBV10-3 and TRBJ2-1; tentative D call: TRBD1 (6 bases). Sequencing input: PBMCs or T cells enriched from blood (not recorded which). The source of this sequence is a middle-aged woman who had recovered from COVID-19. The CDR3: CAIKEGVYNEQFF. For the CDR3, the DNA is TGTGCCATCAAAGAGGGGGTATACAATGAGCAGTTCTTC.